These 15 T cell receptor beta chains came from one sample sequenced in a study of control samples from healthy donors and cancer patients (dated by TCRdb to about 2020). Receptor libraries were prepared by the immunoSEQ multiplex PCR assay. The clones in this table, taken by TCRdb from immuneACCESS, are in-frame only. Not every clone is retained; where verified, under half of the shortfall comes from an unresolved V gene, and the cause of the rest is unknown. Counted in this sample were 60,000 to 70,000 clones; more than 80% of them appeared once. The ten largest account for around 3% of the sample. What was sequenced was PBMCs. Source of these receptors: a woman in her fifties or sixties with lung cancer.

In DNA, the CDR3 is TGCGCCAGCAGTGAAGTTTCCCCCTCCCTCCACTTT. It specifies CASSEVSPSLHF. The J gene is TRBJ1-6, the V gene TRBV10-2; D is unclear. The CDR3 has 12 amino acids. The V end lost 3 bases, the J end lost 14 bases, and 11 bases lay between the germline ends. The germline V gene encodes CDR1 WSHSY and CDR2 SAAADI.

The chain employs TRBV19 and TRBJ1-4; D unresolved. This CDR3 is built from 14 residues. Germline V lookup: CDR1 LNHDA, CDR2 SQIVND (reference sequence). Trimming shortened V by 5 bases and J by 0 bases, and 7 bases separated the two germline ends. CDR3 sequence reads: CASSESATNEKLFF. In DNA form, the CDR3 reads TGTGCCAGTAGTGAGTCTGCAACTAATGAAAAACTGTTTTTT.

The chain recombines TRBV19 with TRBJ1-1, with D maybe TRBD1 (5 bases). V was pared by 6 bases and J by 2 bases, with 16 bases between. Germline CDR1 is LNHDA and CDR2 is SQIVND (reference sequence). The CDR3 is 15 residues long. CDR3 DNA: TGTGCCAGTAGAAGAGGGGTCGGGGGAAACACTGAAGCTTTCTTT. It encodes CASRRGVGGNTEAFF.

The V and J genes are TRBV2 and TRBJ1-1, with D tentatively TRBD1 (6 bases). The germline V gene has CDR1 SNHLY and CDR2 FYNNEI. This CDR3 comprises 13 residues. V dropped 1 base and J dropped 10 bases, with 13 bases sitting between them. In DNA, the CDR3 is TGTGCCAGCAGTGAAGGGGGGCGGCGTAGAGCTTTCTTT. Amino acids: CASSEGGRRRAFF.

The rearrangement links TRBV5-1 to TRBJ2-7; weak D call: TRBD1 (6 bases). The CDR3 contains 16 residues. The germline V gene encodes CDR1 SGHRS and CDR2 YFSETQ. Trimming took off 4 bases at V and 1 base at J, with 18 bases between the two ends. The CDR3 nucleotides read TGCGCCAGCAGCCCACAATCCGGACAGTTTTCCTACGAGCAGTACTTC. Translated, it gives CASSPQSGQFSYEQYF. The full variable domain, its missing parts supplied by reference TRBV5-1 and TRBJ2-7, is KAGVTQTPRYLIKTRGQQVTLSCSPISGHRSVSWYQQTPGQGLQFLFEYFSETQRNKGNFPGRFSGRQFSNSRSEMNVSTLELGDSALYLCASSPQSGQFSYEQYFGPGTRLTVT.

The rearrangement joins TRBV6-5 to TRBJ1-2, with D possibly being TRBD1 (6 bases). This CDR3 region has 16 residues. Trimming pared 0 bases from V and 6 bases from J, leaving 17 bases between. CDR1 and CDR2 from the germline V gene are MNHEY and SVGAGI. In nucleotides, the CDR3 is TGTGCCAGCAGTTACTCGAGATTAGGGGGAGGGAATGGCTACACCTTC. Its protein is CASSYSRLGGGNGYTF.

This clone turned up a few times. This CDR3 reads CASGKRGGTNTGELFF. In nucleotides, the CDR3 is TGTGCCAGCGGCAAGCGGGGGGGAACGAACACCGGGGAGCTGTTTTTT. The V gene is TRBV11-2, the J gene TRBJ2-2; 10 positions agree with TRBD2. Germline V lookup: CDR1 SGHAT, CDR2 FQNNGV. The V and J ends lost 8 bases and 0 bases, in that order; junction bases with no gene match: 6. The CDR3 is made up of 16 amino acids. Using reference TRBV11-2 and TRBJ2-2 for the parts outside the CDR3, the full variable domain is EAGVAQSPRYKIIEKRQSVAFWCNPISGHATLYWYQQILGQGPKLLIQFQNNGVVDDSQLPKDRFSAERLKGVDSTLKIQPAKLEDSAVYLCASGKRGGTNTGELFFGEGSRLTVL.

The V call is TRBV9, the J call TRBJ2-5; D is perhaps TRBD2 (7 bases). Trimming removed 0 bases from V and 5 bases from J, with 11 bases in between. The CDR3 consists of 14 residues. Germline V gene data show CDR1 as SGDLS and CDR2 as YYNGEE. CDR3 amino acids: CASSVDGGLETQYF. As DNA, the CDR3 is TGTGCCAGCAGCGTAGACGGGGGGCTGGAGACCCAGTACTTC.

The chain recombines TRBV19 with TRBJ2-5, with TRBD1 identical over 9 bases. Trimming at V came to 7 bases and at J to 9 bases, leaving 9 bases not matched to a gene. CDR1 is LNHDA, CDR2 SQIVND, per germline (reference sequence). This CDR3 spans 13 amino acids. In DNA form, the CDR3 reads TGTGCCAGTAACCCGGGACAGGGTGGTTCCCAGTACTTC. Translated: CASNPGQGGSQYF.

The chain's CDR3 is CATSDSEHTEAFF. CDR3 nucleotide sequence: TGTGCCACCAGTGATTCAGAGCACACTGAAGCTTTCTTT. V is TRBV24-1 and J is TRBJ1-1; D is unclear. V was shortened by 2 bases and J by 3 bases, with 6 bases between the two germline ends. The CDR3 contains 13 residues. Looked up from germline, CDR1 is KGHDR and CDR2 is SFDVKD.

This rearrangement joins TRBV13 to TRBJ2-1, with TRBD2 identical over 9 bases. This CDR3 region has 16 residues. The junction had 7 bases not matched to a gene; V was cut back by 2 bases and J by 5 bases. The germline CDR1 and CDR2 sequences are PRHDT and FYEKMQ (reference sequence). The CDR3 loop reads CASSLSALAGHNEQFF. In nucleotides, the CDR3 is TGTGCCAGCAGCTTATCGGCGCTAGCGGGACACAATGAGCAGTTCTTC.

The rearrangement joins TRBV19 to TRBJ1-6; D perhaps matches TRBD1 (5 bases). Germline-derived CDR1 and CDR2 are LNHDA and SQIVND (reference sequence). V shed 3 bases and J shed 3 bases, with 15 bases lying between them. The CDR3 is made up of 17 amino acids. Here the CDR3 DNA reads TGTGCCAGTAGTATGGGGCGAGACAGAGACTATAATTCACCCCTCCACTTT. It encodes CASSMGRDRDYNSPLHF.

This clone appeared a few times. Within the sample, other DNA sequences also encode this same CDR3. The rearrangement joins TRBV12-3 or TRBV12-4 to TRBJ1-1; weak D call: TRBD1 (5 bases). The CDR3 sequence is 13 residues long. V lost 6 bases and J lost 4, with 12 bases in between. The CDR3 DNA follows: TGTGCCAGCAGCTTGGGGGGGGGCACTGAAGCTTTCTTT. Protein product: CASSLGGGTEAFF.

The V call is TRBV9, the J call TRBJ1-2; 8 bases map to TRBD1. This CDR3 has 14 amino acids. Trimming at V came to 4 bases and at J to 7 bases, leaving 9 bases not matched to a gene. Germline V lookup: CDR1 SGDLS, CDR2 YYNGEE. Here the CDR3 reads CASSIQGDRGGYTF. In DNA, the CDR3 is TGTGCCAGCAGCATACAGGGGGATCGAGGTGGCTACACCTTC.

The chain combines TRBV6-4 with TRBJ1-1; D possibly corresponds to TRBD1 (6 bases). Germline CDR1 reads MRHNA; CDR2 reads SNTAGT. This CDR3 contains 11 residues. Trimming removed 7 bases at V and 10 bases at J, with 13 bases between. The CDR3 protein is CASTEGGRAFF. DNA for the CDR3: TGTGCCAGCACGGAGGGGGGGAGAGCTTTCTTT.